This T cell receptor beta chain emerged from a study of T cells in Graves' hyperthyroidism and ophthalmopathy. Study-level information: Peripheral blood was collected at initial diagnosis, before any treatment.

The definition of stable Graves' hyperthyroidism was no ophthalmopathy progression within 18 months. Patients aged 18 to 65 with hyperthyroidism were newly diagnosed, with duration under 2 months. For the diagnoses, clinical symptoms, serum thyroxine and TRAb, thyroid ultrasound and orbital computed tomography were used. In this sample, this clonotype turned up many times. The CDR3 regions of TCR beta were amplified from RNA transcripts. Carried out on the TCR CDR3, a first-round RT-PCR used the HTBI primer set. TCRdb reprocessed the multiplex PCR reads with MiXCR, giving one entry per CDR3 protein. The sample comprises about 380,000 distinct CDR3 sequences, about 14% of which are singletons, and 11% rests with the top ten. The CDR3 extends over 11 amino acids. Germline V gene sequence: CDR1 SGHVS, CDR2 FQNEAQ. V lost 11 bases and J lost 6; bases outside the gene matches: 6.

This TCR came from a woman aged 60-70 years with Graves' hyperthyroidism. The sample taken for sequencing was blood. The V gene is TRBV7-8, the J gene TRBJ1-1; 7 bases are shared with TRBD1. The CDR3 protein is CAVGGGSEAFF. In DNA form, the CDR3 reads TGTGCCGTCGGAGGGGGCTCTGAAGCTTTCTTT.